This T cell receptor (beta chain) was identified during a study of blood T cell repertoires in COVID-19. Study as a whole: PBMCs, B-cell-depleted T cells, or T cells provided the cDNA or gDNA that made up the material.

The germline V gene encodes CDR1 SGHDN and CDR2 FVKESK. The CDR3 totals 10 residues. Trimming took 11 bases from V and 12 from J, leaving 13 bases between them. The authors' processing: Amplified reference gene primers provided the basis for estimating nucleated cell counts. The protocol was immunoSEQ multiplex PCR, while the TCRdb copy is restricted to in-frame clones and leaves out a portion. V and J calls plus clone size are reproduced from that table; the DNA served to infer D and trimming. The sample consists of about 240,000 clones, around 89% of them appearing once. Participants reported their clinical history, and cohort assignment relied on those reports. Each recovered donor of Cohort 3 presented with two negative PCRs, clearance, or symptom resolution.

This receptor was taken from a young woman who had recovered from COVID-19. The sequencing input was PBMCs or T cells enriched from blood (not recorded which). V usage is TRBV14 and J usage is TRBJ1-4; no firm D call. The CDR3 coding sequence is TGTGCCGGTCCTGCCGGTCAACTGTTTTTT. This sequence encodes CAGPAGQLFF.